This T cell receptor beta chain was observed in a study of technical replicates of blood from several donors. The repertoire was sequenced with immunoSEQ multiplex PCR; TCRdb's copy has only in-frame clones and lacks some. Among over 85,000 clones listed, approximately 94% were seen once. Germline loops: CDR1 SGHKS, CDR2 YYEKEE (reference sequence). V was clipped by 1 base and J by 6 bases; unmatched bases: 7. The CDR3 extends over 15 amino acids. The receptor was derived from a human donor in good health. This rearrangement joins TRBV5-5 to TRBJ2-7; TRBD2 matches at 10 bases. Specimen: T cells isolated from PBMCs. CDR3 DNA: TGTGCCAGCAGCTTGTGGGCTAGCGGGGGTCGCGAGCAGTACTTC. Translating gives CASSLWASGGREQYF.